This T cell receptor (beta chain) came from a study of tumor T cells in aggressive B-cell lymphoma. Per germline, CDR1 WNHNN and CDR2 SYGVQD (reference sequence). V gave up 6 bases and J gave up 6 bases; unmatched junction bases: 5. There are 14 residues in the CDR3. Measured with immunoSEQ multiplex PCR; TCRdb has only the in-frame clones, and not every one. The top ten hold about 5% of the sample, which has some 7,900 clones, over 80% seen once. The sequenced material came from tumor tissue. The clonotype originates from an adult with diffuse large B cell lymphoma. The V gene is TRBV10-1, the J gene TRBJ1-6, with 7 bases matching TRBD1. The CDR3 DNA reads TGCGCCAGCAGCGGGGACAGCTTTAATTCACCCCTCCACTTT. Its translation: CASSGDSFNSPLHF.